Following are 15 T cell receptor beta chains from one sample sequenced in a study of CD8 T cells in ankylosing spondylitis. MiXCR, run by TCRdb on the 5' RACE reads, gives a single entry per CDR3 protein. Among 55,000 or so distinct CDR3 sequences listed, about 7.8% were seen once. The sequenced sample consisted of blood, either unsorted or a sorted T cell fraction (not recorded which). These receptors originate from a female donor with ankylosing spondylitis or in good health (not recorded which).

This clonotype was recorded at least ten times. The chain recombines TRBV28 with TRBJ2-7; 10 nucleotides line up with TRBD1. The length of the CDR3 is 13 residues. J lost 6 bases, V lost 6 bases, and 5 bases had no gene match. Looked up from germline, CDR1 is MDHEN and CDR2 is SYDVKM. The CDR3 DNA sequence: TGTGCCAGCAGACTGACAGGGGGCGGCGAGCAGTACTTC. Translating it yields CASRLTGGGEQYF.

This clonotype was found many times. The chain employs TRBV3-1 and TRBJ1-2; the match to TRBD1 covers 11 bases. The CDR3 sequence is 15 residues long. V gave up 4 bases and J gave up 4 bases; unmatched junction bases: 5. In germline, CDR1 is LGHDT, CDR2 YNNKEL (reference sequence). The CDR3 spells CASSPWTGGAYGYTF. The CDR3 bases are TGTGCCAGCAGCCCGTGGACAGGGGGCGCCTATGGCTACACCTTC.

In its sample, this clonotype was seen many times. The rearrangement joins TRBV30 to TRBJ1-4, with 7 bases identical to TRBD1. Germline V gene sequence: CDR1 GTSNPN, CDR2 SVGIG (reference sequence). J was trimmed by 2 bases and V by 3 bases; bases with no gene match: 12. This CDR3 is built from 17 residues. The CDR3 DNA sequence: TGTGCCTGGAGAAGAGACAGGGACCATCGGACTAATGAAAAACTGTTTTTT. Its protein is CAWRRDRDHRTNEKLFF.

This clonotype was observed many times. The chain recombines TRBV5-5 with TRBJ2-1, with TRBD2 as a possible D gene (5 bases). Trimming cost V 3 bases and J 2 bases, with 6 bases left between them. Per germline, CDR1 SGHKS and CDR2 YYEKEE (reference sequence). This CDR3 comprises 13 residues. CDR3 sequence: CASSSSPYNEQFF. CDR3 in DNA: TGTGCCAGCAGCTCTAGCCCCTACAATGAGCAGTTCTTC.

The CDR3 sequence is CSARDFGPIGSGANVLTF. CDR3 nucleotide sequence: TGCAGTGCTAGAGATTTCGGCCCTATAGGGTCTGGGGCCAACGTCCTGACTTTC. The V call is TRBV20-1, the J call TRBJ2-6, with D hard to call. The V gene's germline CDR1 is DFQATT and CDR2 SNEGSKA (reference sequence). V shed 0 bases and J shed 1 base, with 16 bases lying between them. The CDR3 has 18 amino acids.

This clonotype was recorded at least ten times. The rearrangement links TRBV5-1 to TRBJ2-1; D might be TRBD2 (6 bases). Trimming shortened V by 0 bases and J by 15 bases, and 22 bases separated the two germline ends. Germline V gives CDR1 SGHRS, CDR2 YFSETQ. The CDR3 totals 15 residues. The CDR3 loop reads CASSLGAGTTESPFF. The CDR3 nucleotides are TGCGCCAGCAGCTTGGGGGCGGGGACCACCGAAAGCCCGTTCTTC.

There are a few counts of this clonotype. This chain's CDR3 is CASSQSAALSTDTQYF. In nucleotides, the CDR3 is TGCGCCAGCAGTCAGTCAGCGGCACTTTCCACAGATACGCAGTATTTT. The chain couples TRBV23-1 to TRBJ2-3; D is possibly TRBD2 (5 bases). TRBV23-1 is sorted into the ORF group, with uncertain function. The germline V and J ends were trimmed by 3 bases and 2 bases, with 15 bases remaining between them. The CDR3 is 16 amino acids.

This clonotype was found many times. V gene TRBV18 combines with J gene TRBJ1-4, with D perhaps TRBD1 (5 bases). Germline CDR1 is KGHSH and CDR2 is LQKENI. The CDR3 has 17 residues. V was trimmed by 1 base and J by 7 bases, leaving 19 bases between them. CDR3 sequence: CASSPLGLGRRIEKLFF. CDR3 sequence (DNA): TGTGCCAGCTCACCACTCGGGCTGGGACGTAGGATTGAAAAACTGTTTTTT.

The sample holds many counts of this clonotype. The gene calls are TRBV6-5 and TRBJ2-7; TRBD1 is a possible D gene (6 bases). The CDR3 extends over 14 amino acids. Trimming took 0 bases from V and 6 from J, leaving 12 bases between them. Per germline, CDR1 MNHEY and CDR2 SVGAGI. The CDR3 DNA follows: TGTGCCAGCAGTTACTCGTGGGGGCTACGCGAGCAGTACTTC. Translating it yields CASSYSWGLREQYF.

This clonotype was observed many times. The rearrangement links TRBV5-5 to TRBJ1-5; D possibly corresponds to TRBD1 (5 bases). V was shortened by 5 bases and J by 3 bases, with 18 bases between the two germline ends. The CDR3 totals 16 residues. In germline, CDR1 is SGHKS, CDR2 YYEKEE (reference sequence). The DNA of the CDR3 is TGTGCCAGCAGTTTTTCCGGGACGGGCTCCAATCAGCCCCAGCATTTT. It codes for CASSFSGTGSNQPQHF.

Ten or more counts support this clonotype. This chain uses TRBV5-1 with TRBJ2-3; 11 nucleotides line up with TRBD2. CDR3 size: 17 residues. The J segment lost 2 bases and the V segment lost 0 bases, leaving 5 bases of the junction unmatched. Germline loops: CDR1 SGHRS, CDR2 YFSETQ. The CDR3 DNA reads as TGCGCCAGCAGCTTGGACGGACTAGCGGGCGACACAGATACGCAGTATTTT. Amino acids: CASSLDGLAGDTDTQYF.

This clonotype was seen many times. The junction differs from germline at one of its ends, possibly a read error. The V and J genes are TRBV3-1 and TRBJ1-2; D is ambiguous. The CDR3 covers 12 residues. The V gene's germline CDR1 is LGHDT and CDR2 YNNKEL (reference sequence). This chain's CDR3 is CASSQDNNGYTF. As DNA, the CDR3 is TGTGCCAGCAGCCAAGATAACAATGGCTACACCTTC.

At least ten counts were recorded for this clonotype. The chain couples TRBV29-1 to TRBJ2-1, with 12 bases fitting TRBD2. There are 13 residues in the CDR3. Germline-derived CDR1 and CDR2 are SQVTM and ANQGSEA. The V gene end was trimmed by 0 bases and the J gene end by 9 bases; junction bases not matched to a gene: 0. CDR3 amino acids: CSVEELAGGEQFF. The CDR3 nucleotides are TGCAGCGTTGAAGAACTAGCGGGGGGTGAGCAGTTCTTC.

There are many counts of this clonotype. V is TRBV15 and J is TRBJ2-7; D could derive from TRBD1 or TRBD2 (5 bases each). Trimming shortened V by 9 bases and J by 4 bases, and 22 bases separated the two germline ends. CDR1 and CDR2 from the germline V gene are LNHNV and YYDKDF (reference sequence). The CDR3 spans 15 residues. In DNA, the CDR3 is TGTGCCACTACCCCCGGGACCCTAGGGACGTACGAGCAGTACTTC. Protein: CATTPGTLGTYEQYF.

The gene calls are TRBV7-3 and TRBJ2-1; no definite D call. The germline CDR1 and CDR2 sequences are SGHTA and FQGTGA. This CDR3 contains 15 residues. V was clipped by 1 base and J by 4 bases, with 11 bases between them. CDR3 sequence: CASSLKASEYNEQFF. The CDR3 nucleotides read TGTGCCAGCAGCTTAAAGGCCTCAGAGTACAATGAGCAGTTCTTC.